The T cell receptor beta chain described here comes from a study of T cells and Merkel cell carcinoma outcomes. Whole-study results and caveats: In Merkel cell carcinoma, repertoire and T-cell density reportedly predicted outcomes.

As concerns this clone: Antigen unknown.

TCRdb's table, derived via immunoSEQ multiplex PCR, lists solely in-frame clones and lacks some. Of roughly 16,000 clones listed, roughly 76% were seen once; the top ten hold approximately 10%. The CDR3 runs to 18 residues. V trimming: 5 bases; J trimming: 2 bases; junction bases outside the gene matches: 8. Germline V gives CDR1 SGHAT, CDR2 FQNNGV. This TCR was sampled from a human donor with Merkel cell carcinoma. The J gene is TRBJ2-1, the V gene TRBV11-2, with 14 bases matching TRBD2. The sample taken for sequencing was tumor tissue from Merkel cell carcinoma. The CDR3 here is CASSVTSGGVFTYNEQFF. As DNA, the CDR3 is TGTGCCAGCAGCGTGACTAGCGGGGGGGTATTTACCTACAATGAGCAGTTCTTC. The variable domain in full, completed from reference TRBV11-2 and TRBJ2-1, reads EAGVAQSPRYKIIEKRQSVAFWCNPISGHATLYWYQQILGQGPKLLIQFQNNGVVDDSQLPKDRFSAERLKGVDSTLKIQPAKLEDSAVYLCASSVTSGGVFTYNEQFFGPGTRLTVL.